A single sample gave rise to the 17 T cell receptor beta chains below, sequenced in a study of beta chain features in type 1 diabetes. What these receptors recognize is not known. Study findings and constraints: There was a moderate but significant shortening of TCRB CDR3s in all four CD4+ subsets of Type 1 diabetes patients.

Sequenced material consisted of expressed TCRB transcripts (all of the isolated RNA was reverse transcribed). The table came from immunoSEQ multiplex PCR; TCRdb's copy has only in-frame clones and leaves some out. The data show around 130,000 clones, with around 15% seen just once and 2% to 2.5% held by the top ten. Sequenced: central memory CD4+ T cells from blood. These TCRs come from a man aged 30 to 39 with type 1 diabetes.

This rearrangement joins TRBV13 to TRBJ2-3; D call uncertain. The germline V and J ends were trimmed by 5 bases and 5 bases, with 14 bases remaining between them. Germline V gene sequence: CDR1 PRHDT, CDR2 FYEKMQ (reference sequence). This CDR3 has 14 amino acids. CDR3 in DNA: TGTGCCAGCAGCCCCCCAGCAGAGGTAGATACGCAGTATTTT. It codes for CASSPPAEVDTQYF.

The chain is built from TRBV4-2 and TRBJ2-7; the D is unclear. V was cut by 0 bases and J by 4 bases, with 7 bases left in between. This CDR3 is 13 amino acids long. Germline CDR1 and CDR2: LGHNA and YNFKEQ. The CDR3 region has the DNA TGTGCCAGCAGCCAAGAGGAGACTTACGAGCAGTACTTC. It encodes CASSQEETYEQYF.

This clone was detected a few times. CDR3 nucleotides: TGTGCCAGCAGTTTCCCCGGACAGGGAACCAAAAACATTCAGTACTTC. Translated, it gives CASSFPGQGTKNIQYF. The chain employs TRBV28 and TRBJ2-4, with 8 nucleotides matching TRBD1. V lost 3 bases, J lost 2 bases, and 6 bases stayed unmatched. The CDR3 loop spans 16 amino acids. Germline V gene lookup returns CDR1 MDHEN and CDR2 SYDVKM.

This sequence joins TRBV6-5 and TRBJ2-7; D is uncertain. V gave up 2 bases and J gave up 0 bases, with 11 bases separating them. This CDR3 is built from 15 residues. Germline lookup yields CDR1 MNHEY and CDR2 SVGAGI. The CDR3 bases are TGTGCCAGCAGTTACAGTGTGACGGACTCCTACGAGCAGTACTTC. Translation gives CASSYSVTDSYEQYF.

This clone was observed a handful of times. The rearrangement links TRBV30 to TRBJ1-3; a possible D gene is TRBD1 (6 bases). Germline CDR1 reads GTSNPN; CDR2 reads SVGIG (reference sequence). The CDR3 spans 13 residues. Trimming removed 8 bases from V and 0 bases from J, with 11 bases in between. The CDR3 nucleotides are TGTGCCCGTAGGACAGTCTCTGGAAACACCATATATTTT. It translates to CARRTVSGNTIYF.

This clone was detected a few times. The chain uses TRBV9 and TRBJ2-5; D might be TRBD1 or TRBD2, each matching 6 bases. Germline V gene data show CDR1 as SGDLS and CDR2 as YYNGEE. This CDR3 is 15 amino acids long. Trimming cost V 0 bases and J 7 bases, with 16 bases left between them. CDR3 loop: CASSVEGGQGTTQYF. CDR3 nucleotide sequence: TGTGCCAGCAGCGTAGAGGGGGGCCAGGGGACGACCCAGTACTTC.

Worth noting for this clone: This specimen includes other DNA sequences encoding the same CDR3. The chain employs TRBV19 and TRBJ2-3; D not resolved. The ends were cut back, 1 base at V and 4 bases at J, with 6 bases in the middle. The CDR3 is made up of 13 amino acids. Germline CDR1 reads LNHDA; CDR2 reads SQIVND (reference sequence). This CDR3 reads CASSIGLADTQYF. As DNA, the CDR3 is TGTGCCAGTAGTATAGGGCTAGCAGATACGCAGTATTTT.

Only a few counts were recorded for this clone. This chain's CDR3 is CASSLAVTGELFF. The CDR3 DNA follows: TGTGCCAGCAGCTTAGCGGTCACCGGGGAGCTGTTTTTT. The V gene is TRBV7-9, the J gene TRBJ2-2, with D hard to call. V was cut by 0 bases and J by 4 bases, with 3 bases left in between. Germline V CDR1 and CDR2: SEHNR, FQNEAQ (reference sequence). This CDR3 has 13 residues.

The rearrangement joins TRBV6-5 to TRBJ1-1; perhaps TRBD1 as D (5 bases). CDR3 length: 12 residues. Germline V gene data show CDR1 as MNHEY and CDR2 as SVGAGI. Trimming stripped 5 bases from V and 7 bases from J, with 11 bases between. CDR3 residues: CASSTMGGEAFF. CDR3 coding DNA: TGTGCCAGCAGTACGATGGGGGGTGAAGCTTTCTTT.

This clone turned up a few times. V and J are TRBV4-1 and TRBJ2-7; D might be TRBD1 (6 bases). This CDR3 has 15 amino acids. The ends were cut back, 1 base at V and 2 bases at J, with 12 bases in the middle. Germline values: CDR1 MGHRA, CDR2 YSYEKL. The CDR3 spells CASSQAPRGPYEQYF. The CDR3 DNA is TGCGCCAGCAGCCAAGCCCCCAGGGGCCCCTACGAGCAGTACTTC.

This sequence joins TRBV6-5 and TRBJ1-5, with unresolved D. V was trimmed by 6 bases and J by 2 bases, leaving 8 bases between them. There are 13 residues in the CDR3. Germline values: CDR1 MNHEY, CDR2 SVGAGI. In DNA form, the CDR3 reads TGTGCCAGCAGCTTAACAGGCAATCAGCCCCAGCATTTT. Translated: CASSLTGNQPQHF.

The chain joins TRBV4-3 to TRBJ1-4; 7 nucleotides line up with TRBD1. This CDR3 contains 16 residues. Looked up from germline, CDR1 is LGHNA and CDR2 is YSLEER. Germline trimming cut 0 bases from V and 4 bases from J; bases unmatched to any gene: 5. The CDR3 DNA reads TGCGCCAGCAGCCAAGATAGGGGACAGATTAATGAAAAACTGTTTTTT. Translated: CASSQDRGQINEKLFF.

This clone was recorded a few times. The chain has TRBV6-5 and TRBJ2-5; the D gene is possibly TRBD1 (6 bases). V was pared by 0 bases and J by 4 bases, with 9 bases between. The CDR3 contains 14 residues. Germline values: CDR1 MNHEY, CDR2 SVGAGI. The CDR3 DNA sequence: TGTGCCAGCAGTTACTCGAGCAGGGGAGAGACCCAGTACTTC. Its protein product is CASSYSSRGETQYF.

The CDR3 is CASSLDPRDQETQYF. The CDR3 bases are TGTGCCAGCAGTCTTGACCCCCGGGACCAAGAGACCCAGTACTTC. V usage is TRBV9 and J usage is TRBJ2-5; no definite D call. There are 15 residues in the CDR3. Trimming stripped 5 bases from V and 0 bases from J, with 14 bases between. Germline lookup yields CDR1 SGDLS and CDR2 YYNGEE.

This clone showed up many times. Within the sample, other DNA sequences also encode this same CDR3. The genes are TRBV2 and TRBJ2-3; D possibly corresponds to TRBD2 (6 bases). This CDR3 spans 14 amino acids. Trimming cost V 5 bases and J 1 base, with 10 bases left between them. The germline V gene encodes CDR1 SNHLY and CDR2 FYNNEI. The CDR3 region has the DNA TGTGCCAGCAGTCGCGGGACCCGCACAGATACGCAGTATTTT. As protein: CASSRGTRTDTQYF.

The chain couples TRBV10-3 to TRBJ2-3; 9 bases map to TRBD2. The junction had 6 bases not matched to a gene; V was cut back by 3 bases and J by 2 bases. Germline loops: CDR1 ENHRY, CDR2 SYGVKD. There are 16 residues in the CDR3. CDR3 in amino acids: CAISDGLAGNTDTQYF. The CDR3 region has the DNA TGTGCCATCAGTGATGGGCTAGCGGGGAACACAGATACGCAGTATTTT.

This clone was observed a few times. The DNA of the CDR3 is TGTGCCAGCTCCCACGACCTTAGCAATCAGCCCCAGCATTTT. Its translation: CASSHDLSNQPQHF. The rearrangement links TRBV18 to TRBJ1-5; D remains unclear. Germline V gene lookup returns CDR1 KGHSH and CDR2 LQKENI. V shed 6 bases and J shed 0 bases, with 9 bases lying between them. CDR3 length: 14 residues.